These 22 T cell receptor beta chains were sequenced from one sample in a study of OX40 agonist ivuxolimab in advanced cancers. Libraries were prepared by immunoSEQ multiplex PCR; TCRdb keeps only in-frame clonotypes and omits some of them. The sample holds tens of thousands of clones; 90% are singletons and the top ten take 0.45% to 0.55%. Here the sequenced sample was CD4+ or CD8+ T cells sorted from blood, taken in a trial of the OX40 agonist ivuxolimab. All receptors come from an adult with an advanced solid tumor such as melanoma, head and neck, liver or kidney cancer.

This clone was detected a few times. This chain links TRBV6-5 with TRBJ2-7; D perhaps matches TRBD2 (6 bases). The CDR3 has 15 residues. CDR1 and CDR2 (germline): MNHEY, SVGAGI. The V gene lost 4 bases and the J gene lost 8 bases, with 21 bases spanning the gap. The CDR3 sequence is CASSSPPGLPAQQYF. CDR3 sequence (DNA): TGTGCCAGCAGTTCCCCCCCCGGACTACCCGCCCAGCAGTACTTC.

This clone was counted a single time. The chain employs TRBV7-6 and TRBJ1-1, with D maybe TRBD1 (5 bases). Per germline, CDR1 SGHVS and CDR2 FNYEAQ. The CDR3 has 13 amino acids. V was trimmed by 2 bases and J by 4 bases, leaving 8 bases between them. The CDR3 DNA reads as TGTGCCAGCAGCTTATCAGGGTCCACTGAAGCTTTCTTT. It is translated as CASSLSGSTEAFF.

The rearrangement uses TRBV5-8 and TRBJ1-6, with TRBD1 matching 8 bases. The CDR3 totals 15 residues. V shed 5 bases and J 7 bases; nucleotides not matched to a gene: 8. Per the germline V gene, CDR1 is SGHTS and CDR2 is YDEGEE. DNA for the CDR3: TGTGCCAGCAGTTATGGACAGGGCGGCAATTCACCCCTCCACTTT. It translates to CASSYGQGGNSPLHF.

This clone appeared a few times. This chain connects TRBV9 to TRBJ1-1, with TRBD1 identical over 9 bases. This CDR3 has 14 residues. Germline V gene lookup returns CDR1 SGDLS and CDR2 YYNGEE. Trimming took 3 bases from V and 4 from J; bases not matched to a gene: 4. The CDR3 DNA sequence: TGTGCCAGCAGCGCCGGGACAGGGAGCACTGAAGCTTTCTTT. Its protein is CASSAGTGSTEAFF.

The J gene is TRBJ2-7, the V gene TRBV7-6, with D perhaps TRBD1 (5 bases). The CDR3 has 14 amino acids. Trimming took off 1 base at V and 2 bases at J, with 9 bases between the two ends. CDR1 SGHVS and CDR2 FNYEAQ come from the germline V gene. For the CDR3, the DNA is TGTGCCAGCAGCTTAGGGGGCGAGGCCTACGAGCAGTACTTC. Its translation is CASSLGGEAYEQYF.

The chain joins TRBV19 to TRBJ2-2; no reliable D call. CDR1 is LNHDA, CDR2 SQIVND, per germline (reference sequence). With 2 bases removed from V and 0 bases from J, the gap between germline ends came to 4 bases. The CDR3 runs to 14 residues. The CDR3 reads CASSITANTGELFF. The CDR3 region has the DNA TGTGCCAGTAGTATAACCGCGAACACCGGGGAGCTGTTTTTT.

This clone was found once. J is TRBJ2-7 and V is TRBV19; 7 bases line up with TRBD2. Germline assignment: CDR1 LNHDA and CDR2 SQIVND (reference sequence). The CDR3 covers 16 residues. The V and J ends lost 6 bases and 2 bases, in that order; junction bases with no gene match: 13. The CDR3 sequence is CASSQMWMGGAYEQYF. In DNA form, the CDR3 reads TGTGCCAGTAGCCAAATGTGGATGGGGGGGGCCTACGAGCAGTACTTC.

The chain couples TRBV19 to TRBJ2-3; D is unclear. Trimming pared 1 base from V and 1 base from J, leaving 6 bases between. Germline CDR1 is LNHDA and CDR2 is SQIVND (reference sequence). The CDR3 is 14 amino acids. CDR3 coding DNA: TGTGCCAGTAGTATAGCAAGAGGCACAGATACGCAGTATTTT. Its translation: CASSIARGTDTQYF.

The rearrangement joins TRBV7-9 to TRBJ2-2, with no clear D. The V and J ends lost 2 bases and 1 base respectively, with 5 bases between them. CDR3 size: 14 residues. Germline CDR1 SEHNR, CDR2 FQNEAQ (reference sequence). The CDR3 DNA is TGTGCCAGCAGCTTATTAGGGAACACCGGGGAGCTGTTTTTT. This codes for CASSLLGNTGELFF.

The chain combines TRBV6-1 with TRBJ1-1; D unclear. This CDR3 is 14 amino acids long. Germline lookup yields CDR1 MNHNS and CDR2 SASEGT. V was shortened by 1 base and J by 4 bases, with 10 bases between the two germline ends. The CDR3 reads CASSEGSLPTEAFF. The CDR3 DNA reads TGTGCCAGCAGTGAAGGGTCACTCCCCACTGAAGCTTTCTTT.

The chain combines TRBV7-9 with TRBJ2-5, with 8 bases that match TRBD2. This CDR3 has 16 amino acids. The germline CDR1 and CDR2 sequences are SEHNR and FQNEAQ (reference sequence). V gave up 1 base and J gave up 5 bases; unmatched junction bases: 9. The CDR3 bases are TGTGCCAGCAGCTTAGACAGCGTTCTAGCGGGTGAGACCCAGTACTTC. Translation gives CASSLDSVLAGETQYF.

This chain connects TRBV2 to TRBJ1-4; TRBD1 agrees at 9 bases. V shed 0 bases and J 8 bases; nucleotides not matched to a gene: 4. Germline loops: CDR1 SNHLY, CDR2 FYNNEI. CDR3 length equals 15 residues. CDR3 sequence (DNA): TGTGCCAGCAGTGAAGCGAGGGGACAGGGAGAAAAACTGTTTTTT. It translates to CASSEARGQGEKLFF. The full variable domain, in which reference TRBV2 and TRBJ1-4 provide the parts outside the CDR3, is EPEVTQTPSHQVTQMGQEVILRCVPISNHLYFYWYRQILGQKVEFLVSFYNNEISEKSEIFDDQFSVERPDGSNFTLKIRSTKLEDSAMYFCASSEARGQGEKLFFGSGTQLSVL.

J is TRBJ2-7 and V is TRBV4-3; D perhaps matches TRBD2 (6 bases). Trimming left V 0 bases short and J 0 bases short, with 12 bases between. Germline values: CDR1 LGHNA, CDR2 YSLEER. This CDR3 region has 16 residues. CDR3: CASSQDLGGGSYEQYF. The CDR3 DNA is TGCGCCAGCAGCCAAGATCTGGGGGGAGGCTCCTACGAGCAGTACTTC.

The chain recombines TRBV7-8 with TRBJ1-1; the D is unclear. CDR3 length: 13 amino acids. The V and J ends lost 0 bases and 6 bases respectively, with 8 bases between them. CDR1 is SGHVS and CDR2 is FQNEAQ in the germline V gene. CDR3 bases: TGTGCCAGCAGCTTAGCCGCGGTCCCTGAAGCTTTCTTT. It encodes CASSLAAVPEAFF.

CDR3 nucleotide sequence: TGTGCCAGCAGCTCACGCACTAGCGGGAGGGAATCGCAGTATTTT. This encodes CASSSRTSGRESQYF. The J gene is TRBJ2-3, the V gene TRBV7-2; 13 nucleotides align to TRBD2. J was trimmed by 10 bases and V by 4 bases; bases with no gene match: 8. This CDR3 has 15 amino acids. The V gene's germline CDR1 is SGHTA and CDR2 FQGNSA.

The chain has TRBV6-1 and TRBJ1-5, with 7 bases lining up with TRBD1. CDR1 MNHNS and CDR2 SASEGT come from the germline V gene. The V segment lost 4 bases and the J segment 0 bases; nucleotides outside the gene matches: 6. This CDR3 has 16 residues. The CDR3 sequence: CASSAHRGNSNQPQHF. In DNA form, the CDR3 reads TGTGCCAGCAGTGCTCACAGGGGAAATAGCAATCAGCCCCAGCATTTT.

The genes are TRBV11-2 and TRBJ2-1; 10 nucleotides agree with TRBD2. The junction had 5 bases not matched to a gene; V was cut back by 5 bases and J by 4 bases. CDR1 is SGHAT, CDR2 FQNNGV, per germline. The CDR3 sequence is 15 residues long. For the CDR3, the DNA is TGTGCCAGCAGCCCGCGGACTAGCGGATACAATGAGCAGTTCTTC. The encoded protein is CASSPRTSGYNEQFF. Filled out from reference TRBV11-2 and TRBJ2-1, the complete variable domain reads EAGVAQSPRYKIIEKRQSVAFWCNPISGHATLYWYQQILGQGPKLLIQFQNNGVVDDSQLPKDRFSAERLKGVDSTLKIQPAKLEDSAVYLCASSPRTSGYNEQFFGPGTRLTVL.

V is TRBV29-1 and J is TRBJ2-1; 10 nucleotides align to TRBD2. From germline, CDR1 is SQVTM and CDR2 ANQGSEA. V gave up 0 bases and J gave up 5 bases; unmatched junction bases: 4. This CDR3 comprises 15 residues. The CDR3 DNA reads as TGCAGCGTTGAAGAGCTAGCGGGAGACCACAATGAGCAGTTCTTC. Amino acids: CSVEELAGDHNEQFF.

The CDR3 loop is CSVGGREGGIVDTQYF. DNA of the CDR3: TGCAGCGTTGGGGGGCGAGAGGGGGGCATCGTAGATACGCAGTATTTT. V usage is TRBV29-1 and J usage is TRBJ2-3; D assignment may be TRBD1 or TRBD2 (6 bases each). This CDR3 is built from 16 residues. V dropped 4 bases and J dropped 5 bases, with 22 bases sitting between them. CDR1 is SQVTM and CDR2 is ANQGSEA in the germline V gene.

V is TRBV14 and J is TRBJ2-1; 11 bases are a match to TRBD2. Germline assignment: CDR1 SGHDN and CDR2 FVKESK. V lost 4 bases, J lost 6 bases, and 8 bases stayed unmatched. The CDR3 has 16 residues. CDR3 in DNA: TGTGCCAGCAGCCCGCCCGGGACTAGCGGATCCAATGAGCAGTTCTTC. The encoded protein is CASSPPGTSGSNEQFF. The complete variable domain, with remaining parts taken from reference TRBV14 and TRBJ2-1, reads EAGVTQFPSHSVIEKGQTVTLRCDPISGHDNLYWYRRVMGKEIKFLLHFVKESKQDESGMPNNRFLAERTGGTYSTLKVQPAELEDSGVYFCASSPPGTSGSNEQFFGPGTRLTVL.

CDR3 loop: CASSQDDRASGTNTGELFF. CDR3 sequence (DNA): TGTGCCAGCAGCCAAGACGATCGGGCTAGCGGTACGAACACCGGGGAGCTGTTTTTT. The chain employs TRBV4-2 and TRBJ2-2; TRBD2 matches 7 bases. J lost 0 bases, V lost 0 bases, and 10 bases had no gene match. Germline lookup yields CDR1 LGHNA and CDR2 YNFKEQ. The CDR3 sequence is 19 residues long.

This chain links TRBV7-2 with TRBJ2-1, with D unresolved. Germline V gene data show CDR1 as SGHTA and CDR2 as FQGNSA. The CDR3 extends over 15 amino acids. Trimming removed 2 bases from V and 10 bases from J, with 18 bases in between. The CDR3 DNA reads TGTGCCAGCAGCTTAAGGCTTCCGGTTGGCATCGAGCAGTTCTTC. This encodes CASSLRLPVGIEQFF. The variable domain in full, completed from reference TRBV7-2 and TRBJ2-1, reads GAGVSQSPSNKVTEKGKDVELRCDPISGHTALYWYRQSLGQGLEFLIYFQGNSAPDKSGLPSDRFSAERTGGSVSTLTIQRTQQEDSAVYLCASSLRLPVGIEQFFGPGTRLTVL.